The 8 T cell receptor beta chains presented below share a single source sample, sequenced in a study of spatial heterogeneity in lung cancer. Indicated time point: blood at routine non-recurrence follow-up after resection. TCRdb itself ran the 5' RACE reads through MiXCR, one entry per CDR3 protein. The sample lists about 47,000 distinct CDR3 sequences, 10% to 15% seen once, with roughly 32% in the top ten. The sequencing used PBMCs, collected at follow-up. These receptors were obtained from a male donor with early-stage non-small cell lung cancer.

This chain connects TRBV5-1 to TRBJ2-2; D perhaps matches TRBD1 (5 bases). The CDR3 runs 13 residues. Germline CDR1 and CDR2: SGHRS and YFSETQ. Trimming shortened V by 3 bases and J by 6 bases, and 9 bases separated the two germline ends. In DNA, the CDR3 is TGCGCCAGCAGCTCCCAGGGATCCGGGGAGCTGTTTTTT. Its translation is CASSSQGSGELFF.

V is TRBV7-2 and J is TRBJ2-7; possibly TRBD2 for D (6 bases). The CDR3 runs 15 residues. V lost 4 bases, J lost 2 bases, and 15 bases lay in between. Germline V gives CDR1 SGHTA, CDR2 FQGNSA. CDR3 residues: CASSSSGPRPYEQYF. The CDR3 DNA reads TGTGCCAGCAGCTCGAGCGGGCCCCGTCCCTACGAGCAGTACTTC.

This clonotype was observed many times. The chain links TRBV19 to TRBJ1-2; D remains ambiguous. The V end was cut by 3 bases, the J end by 3 bases, with 11 bases between. Germline lookup yields CDR1 LNHDA and CDR2 SQIVND (reference sequence). CDR3 length equals 14 residues. The CDR3 here is CASSIGRVYYGYTF. DNA of the CDR3: TGTGCCAGTAGTATCGGACGGGTGTACTATGGCTACACCTTC.

Ten or more counts support this clonotype. The chain uses TRBV28 and TRBJ2-7; TRBD1 aligns across 10 bases. Germline loops: CDR1 MDHEN, CDR2 SYDVKM. The CDR3 runs to 15 residues. V shed 2 bases and J 1 base; nucleotides not matched to a gene: 2. The CDR3 DNA is TGTGCCAGCAGTTTAGGACAGGGGGGGTCCTACGAGCAGTACTTC. Translated, it gives CASSLGQGGSYEQYF.

This chain links TRBV7-9 with TRBJ2-3, with 13 bases fitting TRBD2. V shed 5 bases and J 4 bases; nucleotides not matched to a gene: 9. CDR1 and CDR2 from the germline V gene are SEHNR and FQNEAQ (reference sequence). The length of the CDR3 is 17 residues. The CDR3 DNA is TGTGCCAGCAGCCCCTGGACTAGCGGGAGTTCCCCAGATACGCAGTATTTT. Translating it yields CASSPWTSGSSPDTQYF.

This clonotype has only a few counts. The J gene is TRBJ1-2, the V gene TRBV25-1, with 10 bases identical to TRBD1. J lost 8 bases, V lost 5 bases, and 8 bases had no gene match. The CDR3 is 14 amino acids. Germline V gene lookup returns CDR1 MGHDK and CDR2 SYGVNS. CDR3 nucleotide sequence: TGTGCCAGCAGTACAACCGGGACAGGGGTCGGCTACACCTTC. Its translation is CASSTTGTGVGYTF.

This clonotype was detected only a few times. The chain carries TRBV3-1 and TRBJ1-2, with TRBD1 as a possible D gene (6 bases). This CDR3 has 14 residues. The germline V gene encodes CDR1 LGHDT and CDR2 YNNKEL (reference sequence). The V gene lost 0 bases and the J gene lost 3 bases, with 8 bases spanning the gap. The CDR3 reads CASSQDTGYYGYTF. As DNA, the CDR3 is TGTGCCAGCAGCCAAGATACAGGGTACTATGGCTACACCTTC. Full variable domain (missing parts from reference TRBV3-1 and TRBJ1-2): DTAVSQTPKYLVTQMGNDKSIKCEQNLGHDTMYWYKQDSKKFLKIMFSYNNKELIINETVPNRFSPKSPDKAHLNLHINSLELGDSAVYFCASSQDTGYYGYTFGSGTRLTVV.

The chain has TRBV7-2 and TRBJ1-4, with D possibly TRBD1 on 6 matching bases. The V end was cut by 8 bases, the J end by 2 bases, with 12 bases between. CDR3 length: 14 amino acids. In germline, CDR1 is SGHTA, CDR2 FQGNSA. For the CDR3, the DNA is TGTGCCAGCGGCCGGACAGCTACTAATGAAAAACTGTTTTTT. Protein product: CASGRTATNEKLFF.